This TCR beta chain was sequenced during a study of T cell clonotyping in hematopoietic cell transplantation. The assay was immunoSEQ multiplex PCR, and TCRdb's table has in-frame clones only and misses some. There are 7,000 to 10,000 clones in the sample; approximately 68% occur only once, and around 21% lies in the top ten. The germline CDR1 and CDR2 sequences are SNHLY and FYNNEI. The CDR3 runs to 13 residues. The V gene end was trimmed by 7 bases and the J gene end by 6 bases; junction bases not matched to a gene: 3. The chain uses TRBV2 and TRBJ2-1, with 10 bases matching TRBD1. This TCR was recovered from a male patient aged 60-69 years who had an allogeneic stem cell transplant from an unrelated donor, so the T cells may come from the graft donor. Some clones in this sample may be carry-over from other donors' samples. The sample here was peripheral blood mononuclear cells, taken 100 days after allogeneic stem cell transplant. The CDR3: CASIRDRGNEQFF. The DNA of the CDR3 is TGTGCCAGCATTAGGGACAGGGGCAATGAGCAGTTCTTC.